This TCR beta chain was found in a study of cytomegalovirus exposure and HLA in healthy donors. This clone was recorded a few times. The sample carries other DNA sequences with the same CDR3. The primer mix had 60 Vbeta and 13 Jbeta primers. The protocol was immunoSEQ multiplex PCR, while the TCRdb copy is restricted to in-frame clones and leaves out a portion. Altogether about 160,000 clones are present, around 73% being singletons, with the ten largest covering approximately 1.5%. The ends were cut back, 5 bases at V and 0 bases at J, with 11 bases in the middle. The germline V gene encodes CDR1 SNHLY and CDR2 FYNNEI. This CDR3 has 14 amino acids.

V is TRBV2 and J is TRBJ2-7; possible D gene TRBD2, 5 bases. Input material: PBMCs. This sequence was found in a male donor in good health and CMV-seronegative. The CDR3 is CASSPGSSSYEQYF. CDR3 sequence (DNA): TGTGCCAGCAGTCCGGGGTCTTCCTCCTACGAGCAGTACTTC.